These 10 T cell receptor beta chains were all obtained from the same sample, sequenced in a study of CD8 T cells in Susac syndrome. RNA amounts of roughly 0.5 to 1 ug underwent reverse transcription with random hexamers. TCRdb redid the calling of the immunoSEQ multiplex PCR reads with MiXCR, one entry per CDR3 protein. The sample includes just under 95,000 distinct CDR3 sequences, roughly 94% of them seen just once. The material sequenced was CD4+ T cells from PBMCs. The receptors shown here come from a human donor with Susac syndrome.

J is TRBJ2-1 and V is TRBV20-1, with D unresolved. The V gene lost 3 bases and the J gene lost 6 bases, with 15 bases spanning the gap. This CDR3 has 14 residues. CDR1 DFQATT and CDR2 SNEGSKA come from the germline V gene (reference sequence). The CDR3 is CSASWQRLINEQFF. CDR3 sequence (DNA): TGCAGTGCTAGTTGGCAGCGACTGATCAATGAGCAGTTCTTC.

This chain uses TRBV5-1 with TRBJ1-2; 7 nucleotides match TRBD1. J gave up 2 bases and V 5 bases, and 3 bases lay outside the gene matches. CDR1 and CDR2 (germline): SGHRS, YFSETQ. This CDR3 contains 13 residues. CDR3 sequence: CASSLQGNYGYTF. CDR3 DNA: TGCGCCAGCAGTTTACAGGGGAACTATGGCTACACCTTC.

The chain couples TRBV27 to TRBJ2-3; D not certain. Germline V gives CDR1 MNHEY, CDR2 SMNVEV (reference sequence). The CDR3 loop spans 15 amino acids. V lost 4 bases and J lost 1, with 12 bases in between. The CDR3 sequence is CASSSQGGGTDTQYF. The DNA of the CDR3 is TGTGCCAGCAGTTCACAAGGTGGCGGCACAGATACGCAGTATTTT.

The rearrangement uses TRBV6-4 and TRBJ2-3; the D is unclear. Trimming pared 3 bases from V and 2 bases from J, leaving 6 bases between. Germline V CDR1 and CDR2: MRHNA, SNTAGT. This CDR3 contains 13 residues. The CDR3 reads CASSDGDTDTQYF. CDR3 coding DNA: TGTGCCAGCAGTGATGGCGACACAGATACGCAGTATTTT.

The genes are TRBV29-1 and TRBJ1-2, with TRBD1 as a possible D gene (5 bases). Germline CDR1 is SQVTM and CDR2 is ANQGSEA. The V and J ends lost 4 bases and 8 bases respectively, with 11 bases between them. The CDR3 length is 11 residues. DNA of the CDR3: TGCAGCGTTGTTTGGGGGGACGGCTACACCTTC. It encodes CSVVWGDGYTF.

The rearrangement joins TRBV18 to TRBJ1-1; D unresolved. The CDR3 consists of 13 residues. CDR1 and CDR2 from the germline V gene are KGHSH and LQKENI. With 2 bases removed from V and 2 bases from J, the gap between germline ends came to 6 bases. The CDR3 sequence: CASSPGGNTEAFF. CDR3 DNA sequence: TGTGCCAGCTCACCAGGCGGAAACACTGAAGCTTTCTTT.

This chain links TRBV18 with TRBJ1-5, with 8 bases lining up with TRBD1. CDR3 size: 15 residues. The trim removed 6 bases at V and 4 bases at J, leaving 8 bases unmatched. The germline gives CDR1 KGHSH, CDR2 LQKENI. The CDR3 sequence: CASSSNQGANQPQHF. DNA of the CDR3: TGTGCCAGCTCGTCGAATCAGGGGGCGAATCAGCCCCAGCATTTT. Full variable domain (missing parts from reference TRBV18 and TRBJ1-5): NAGVMQNPRHLVRRRGQEARLRCSPMKGHSHVYWYRQLPEEGLKFMVYLQKENIIDESGMPKERFSAEFPKEGPSILRIQQVVRGDSAAYFCASSSNQGANQPQHFGDGTRLSIL.

This clonotype appeared a few times. V usage is TRBV4-1 and J usage is TRBJ2-5, with D possibly matching TRBD1 (5 bases). The ends were cut back, 1 base at V and 3 bases at J, with 9 bases in the middle. CDR3 length: 14 residues. Germline CDR1 and CDR2: MGHRA and YSYEKL. The CDR3 reads CASSQAWGEETQYF. The CDR3 bases are TGCGCCAGCAGCCAAGCCTGGGGCGAAGAGACCCAGTACTTC.

J is TRBJ2-3 and V is TRBV12-3 or TRBV12-4; D gene ambiguous. Trimming shortened V by 2 bases and J by 7 bases, and 10 bases separated the two germline ends. There are 13 residues in the CDR3. The CDR3 nucleotides read TGTGCCAGCAGTTTATATTCCGCAAATACGCAGTATTTT. This translates into CASSLYSANTQYF.

The chain is built from TRBV9 and TRBJ2-3; no reliable D call. CDR3 length: 14 residues. The V gene's germline CDR1 is SGDLS and CDR2 YYNGEE. Trimming shortened V by 0 bases and J by 4 bases, and 9 bases separated the two germline ends. The CDR3 nucleotides read TGTGCCAGCAGCGTAGGTACTGGGGCAGATACGCAGTATTTT. The encoded protein is CASSVGTGADTQYF.